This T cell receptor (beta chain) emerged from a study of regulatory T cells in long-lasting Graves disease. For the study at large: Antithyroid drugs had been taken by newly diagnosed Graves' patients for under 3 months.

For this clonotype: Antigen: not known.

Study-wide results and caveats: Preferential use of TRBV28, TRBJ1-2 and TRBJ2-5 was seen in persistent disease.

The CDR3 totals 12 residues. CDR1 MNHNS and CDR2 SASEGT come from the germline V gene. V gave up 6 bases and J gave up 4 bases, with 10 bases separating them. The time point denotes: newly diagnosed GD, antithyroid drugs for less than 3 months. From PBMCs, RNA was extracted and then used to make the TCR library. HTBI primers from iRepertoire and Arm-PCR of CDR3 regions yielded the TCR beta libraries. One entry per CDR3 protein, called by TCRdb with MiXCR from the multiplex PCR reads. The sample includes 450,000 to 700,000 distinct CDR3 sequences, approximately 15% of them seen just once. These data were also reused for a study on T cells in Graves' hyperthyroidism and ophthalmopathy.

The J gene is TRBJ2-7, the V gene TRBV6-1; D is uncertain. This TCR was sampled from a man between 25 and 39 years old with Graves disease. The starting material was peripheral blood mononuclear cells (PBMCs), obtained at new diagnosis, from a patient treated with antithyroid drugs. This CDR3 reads CASRNPGYEQYF. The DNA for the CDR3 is TGTGCCAGCAGGAACCCCGGGTACGAGCAGTACTTC.